Listed here is a single T cell receptor beta chain. Per the authors' pipeline: Nucleated cell counts were estimated from reference gene primer amplification. TCRdb keeps only in-frame clones here, not all; method: immunoSEQ multiplex PCR. The D gene and trimming were derived from the DNA, and the V and J assignments and clone size from that table. The table records over 150,000 clones, over 70% of them present only once. The source of the sample is a study of blood T cell repertoires in COVID-19. About the study: Samples of COVID-19 (acute and convalescent) were obtained from the United States, Italy and Spain. Nucleic acid was either cDNA or gDNA, and it came from T cells, B-cell-depleted T cells, or PBMCs.

The V end lost 4 bases, the J end lost 3 bases, and 6 bases lay between the germline ends. Germline CDR1 SNHLY, CDR2 FYNNEI. This CDR3 comprises 12 residues. V is TRBV2 and J is TRBJ1-2, with D tentatively TRBD1 (5 bases). The sample consisted of peripheral blood. The source is a man aged 70-80 years with acute or convalescent COVID-19. The DNA of the CDR3 is TGTGCCAGCAGTGTAGGGGACTATGGCTACACCTTC. This encodes CASSVGDYGYTF.